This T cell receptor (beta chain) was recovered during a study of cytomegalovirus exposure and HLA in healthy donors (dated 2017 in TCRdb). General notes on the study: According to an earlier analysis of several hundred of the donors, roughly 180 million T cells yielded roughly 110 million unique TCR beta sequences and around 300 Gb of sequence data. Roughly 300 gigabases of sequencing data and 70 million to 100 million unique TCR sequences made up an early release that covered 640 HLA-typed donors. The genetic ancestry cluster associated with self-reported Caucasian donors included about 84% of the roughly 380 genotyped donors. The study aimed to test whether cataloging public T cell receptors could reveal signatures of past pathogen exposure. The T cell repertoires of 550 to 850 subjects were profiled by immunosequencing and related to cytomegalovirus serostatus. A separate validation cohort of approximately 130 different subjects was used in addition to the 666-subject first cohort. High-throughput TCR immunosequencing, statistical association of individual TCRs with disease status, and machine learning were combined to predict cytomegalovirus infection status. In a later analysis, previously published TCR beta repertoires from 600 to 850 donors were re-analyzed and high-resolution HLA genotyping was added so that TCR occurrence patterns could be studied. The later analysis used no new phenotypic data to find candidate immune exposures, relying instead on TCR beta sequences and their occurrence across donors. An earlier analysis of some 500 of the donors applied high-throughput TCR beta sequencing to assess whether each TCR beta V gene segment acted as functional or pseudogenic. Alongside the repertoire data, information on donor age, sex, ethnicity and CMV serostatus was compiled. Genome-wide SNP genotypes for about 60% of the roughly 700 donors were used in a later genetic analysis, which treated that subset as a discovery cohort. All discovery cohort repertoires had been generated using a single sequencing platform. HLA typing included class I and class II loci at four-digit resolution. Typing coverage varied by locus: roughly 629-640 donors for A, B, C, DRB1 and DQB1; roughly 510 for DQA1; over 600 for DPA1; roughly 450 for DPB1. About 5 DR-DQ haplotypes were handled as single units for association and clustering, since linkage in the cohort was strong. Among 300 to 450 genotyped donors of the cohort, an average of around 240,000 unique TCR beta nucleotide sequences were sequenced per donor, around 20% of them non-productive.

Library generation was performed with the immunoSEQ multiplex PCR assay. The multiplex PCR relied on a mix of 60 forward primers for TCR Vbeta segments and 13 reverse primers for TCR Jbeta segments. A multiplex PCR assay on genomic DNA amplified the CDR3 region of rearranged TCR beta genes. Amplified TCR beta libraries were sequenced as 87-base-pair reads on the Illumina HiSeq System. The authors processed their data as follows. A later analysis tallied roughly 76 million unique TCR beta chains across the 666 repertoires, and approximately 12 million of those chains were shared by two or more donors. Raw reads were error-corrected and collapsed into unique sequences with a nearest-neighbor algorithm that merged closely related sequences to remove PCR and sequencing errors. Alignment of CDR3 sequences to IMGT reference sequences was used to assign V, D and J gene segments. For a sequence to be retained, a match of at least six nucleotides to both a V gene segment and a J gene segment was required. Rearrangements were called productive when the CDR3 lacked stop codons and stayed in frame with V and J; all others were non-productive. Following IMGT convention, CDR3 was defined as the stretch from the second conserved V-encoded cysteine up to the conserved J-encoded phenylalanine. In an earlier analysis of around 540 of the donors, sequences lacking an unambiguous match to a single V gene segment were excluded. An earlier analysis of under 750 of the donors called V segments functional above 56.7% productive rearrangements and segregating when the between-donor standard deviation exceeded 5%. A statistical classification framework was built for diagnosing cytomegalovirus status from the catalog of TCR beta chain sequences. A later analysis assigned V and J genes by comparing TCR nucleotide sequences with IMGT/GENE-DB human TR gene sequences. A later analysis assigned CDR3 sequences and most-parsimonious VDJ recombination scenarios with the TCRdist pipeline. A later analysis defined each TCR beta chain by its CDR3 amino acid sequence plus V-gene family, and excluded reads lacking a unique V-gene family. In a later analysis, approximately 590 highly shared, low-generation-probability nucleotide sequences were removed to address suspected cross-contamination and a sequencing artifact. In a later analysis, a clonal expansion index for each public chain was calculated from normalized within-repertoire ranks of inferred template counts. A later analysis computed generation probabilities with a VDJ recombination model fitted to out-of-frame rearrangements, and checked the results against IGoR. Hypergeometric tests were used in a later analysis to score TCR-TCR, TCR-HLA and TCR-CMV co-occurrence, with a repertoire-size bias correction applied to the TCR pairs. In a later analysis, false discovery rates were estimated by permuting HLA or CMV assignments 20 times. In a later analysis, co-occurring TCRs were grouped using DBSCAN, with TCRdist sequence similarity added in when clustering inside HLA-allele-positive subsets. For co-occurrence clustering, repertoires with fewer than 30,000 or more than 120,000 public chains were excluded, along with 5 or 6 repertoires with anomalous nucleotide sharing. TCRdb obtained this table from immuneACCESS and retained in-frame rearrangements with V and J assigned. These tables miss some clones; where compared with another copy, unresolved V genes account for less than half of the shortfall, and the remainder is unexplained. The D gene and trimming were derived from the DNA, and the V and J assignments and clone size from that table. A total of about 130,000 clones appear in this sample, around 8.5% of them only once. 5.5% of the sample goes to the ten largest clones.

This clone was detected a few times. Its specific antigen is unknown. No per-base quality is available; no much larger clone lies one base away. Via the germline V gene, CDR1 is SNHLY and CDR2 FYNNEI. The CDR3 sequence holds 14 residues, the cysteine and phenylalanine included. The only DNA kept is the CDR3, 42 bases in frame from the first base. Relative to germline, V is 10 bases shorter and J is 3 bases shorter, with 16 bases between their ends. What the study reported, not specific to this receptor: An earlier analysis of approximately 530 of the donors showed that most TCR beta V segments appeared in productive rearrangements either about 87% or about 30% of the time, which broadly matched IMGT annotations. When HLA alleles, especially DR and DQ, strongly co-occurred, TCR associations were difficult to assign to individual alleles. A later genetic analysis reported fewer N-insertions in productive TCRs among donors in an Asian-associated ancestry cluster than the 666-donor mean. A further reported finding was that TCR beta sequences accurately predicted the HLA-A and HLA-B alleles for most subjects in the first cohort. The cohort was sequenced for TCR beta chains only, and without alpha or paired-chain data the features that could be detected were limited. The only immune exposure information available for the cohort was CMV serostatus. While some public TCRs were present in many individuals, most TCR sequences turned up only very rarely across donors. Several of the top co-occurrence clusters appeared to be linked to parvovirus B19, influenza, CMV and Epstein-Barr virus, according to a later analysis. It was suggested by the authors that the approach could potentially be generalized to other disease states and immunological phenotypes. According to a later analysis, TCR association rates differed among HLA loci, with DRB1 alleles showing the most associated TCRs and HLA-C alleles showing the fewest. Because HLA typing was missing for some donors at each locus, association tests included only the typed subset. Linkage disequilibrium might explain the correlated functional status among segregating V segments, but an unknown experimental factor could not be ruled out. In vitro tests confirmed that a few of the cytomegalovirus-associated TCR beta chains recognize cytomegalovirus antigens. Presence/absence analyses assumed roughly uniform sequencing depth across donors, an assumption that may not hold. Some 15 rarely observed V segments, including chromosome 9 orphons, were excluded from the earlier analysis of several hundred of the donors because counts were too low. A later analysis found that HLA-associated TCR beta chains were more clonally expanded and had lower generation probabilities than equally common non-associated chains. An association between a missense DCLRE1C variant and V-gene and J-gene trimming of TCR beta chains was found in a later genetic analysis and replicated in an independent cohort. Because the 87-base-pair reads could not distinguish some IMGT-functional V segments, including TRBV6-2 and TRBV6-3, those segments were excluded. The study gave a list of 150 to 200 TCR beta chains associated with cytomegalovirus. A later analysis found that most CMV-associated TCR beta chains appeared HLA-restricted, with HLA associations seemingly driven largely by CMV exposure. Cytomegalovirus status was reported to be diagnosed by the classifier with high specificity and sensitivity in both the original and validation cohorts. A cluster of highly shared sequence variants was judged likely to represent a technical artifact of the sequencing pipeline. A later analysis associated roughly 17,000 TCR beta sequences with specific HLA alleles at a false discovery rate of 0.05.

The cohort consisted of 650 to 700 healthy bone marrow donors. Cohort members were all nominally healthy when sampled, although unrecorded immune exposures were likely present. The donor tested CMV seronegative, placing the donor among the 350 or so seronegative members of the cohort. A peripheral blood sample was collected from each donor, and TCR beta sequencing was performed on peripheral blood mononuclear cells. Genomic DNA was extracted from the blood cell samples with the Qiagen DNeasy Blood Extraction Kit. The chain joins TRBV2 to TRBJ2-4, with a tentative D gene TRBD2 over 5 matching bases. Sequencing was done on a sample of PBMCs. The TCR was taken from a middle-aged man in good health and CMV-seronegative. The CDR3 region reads CANPTGLGKNIQYF. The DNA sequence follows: TGTGCCAACCCTACGGGGTTGGGCAAAAACATTCAGTACTTC.